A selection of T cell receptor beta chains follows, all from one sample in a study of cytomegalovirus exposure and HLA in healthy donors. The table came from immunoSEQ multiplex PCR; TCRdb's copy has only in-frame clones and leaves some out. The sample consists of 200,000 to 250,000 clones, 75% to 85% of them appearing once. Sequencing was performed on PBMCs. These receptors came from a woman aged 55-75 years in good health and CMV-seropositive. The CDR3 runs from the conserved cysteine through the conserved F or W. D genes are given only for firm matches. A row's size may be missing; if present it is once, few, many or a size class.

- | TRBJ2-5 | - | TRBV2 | CASLLMKTQYF | TGTGCCAGCTTACTAATGAAGACCCAGTACTTC
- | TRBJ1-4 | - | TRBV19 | CASSIGGLREKLFF | TGTGCCAGTAGTATTGGGGGACTGAGGGAAAAACTGTTTTTT
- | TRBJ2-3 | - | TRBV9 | CASEANTQYF | TGTGCCAGCGAGGCAAATACGCAGTATTTT
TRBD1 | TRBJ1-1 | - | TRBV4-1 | CASSQGSGQGRSEAFF | TGCGCCAGCAGCCAAGGGTCAGGACAGGGGAGGAGTGAAGCTTTCTTT
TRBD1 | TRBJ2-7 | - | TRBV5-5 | CASSLEAGGGYEQYF | TGTGCCAGCAGCTTGGAGGCAGGGGGCGGCTACGAGCAGTACTTC
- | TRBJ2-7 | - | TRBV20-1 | CSANQGYEQYF | TGCAGTGCTAATCAGGGGTACGAGCAGTACTTC
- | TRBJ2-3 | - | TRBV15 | CATSRDRAGTQYF | TGTGCCACCAGCAGAGATCGGGCGGGTACGCAGTATTTT
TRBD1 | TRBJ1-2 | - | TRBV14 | CASSHRDRGNGYTF | TGTGCCAGCAGCCACCGGGACAGGGGGAATGGCTACACCTTC
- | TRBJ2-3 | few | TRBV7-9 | CASSPHSGTDTQYF | TGTGCCAGCAGCCCACACAGCGGGACAGATACGCAGTATTTT
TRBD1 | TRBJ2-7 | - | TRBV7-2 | CASSLYISRDSSYEQYF | TGTGCCAGCAGCTTGTACATCTCCAGGGACAGCTCCTACGAGCAGTACTTC
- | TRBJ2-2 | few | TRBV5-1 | CASSLSSGGTTGELFF | TGCGCCAGCAGCTTGTCTTCGGGGGGCACAACCGGGGAGCTGTTTTTT
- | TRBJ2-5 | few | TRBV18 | CASSPLAVQETQYF | TGTGCCAGCTCACCACTAGCGGTTCAAGAGACCCAGTACTTC
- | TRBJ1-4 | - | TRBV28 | CASSQTTLRSEKLFF | TGTGCCAGCAGCCAGACCACCCTCCGGAGTGAAAAACTGTTTTTT
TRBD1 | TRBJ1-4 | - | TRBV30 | CAWSSSAGGNEKLFF | TGTGCCTGGAGTAGTAGTGCAGGGGGAAATGAAAAACTGTTTTTT
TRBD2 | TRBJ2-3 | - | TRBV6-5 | CASSQAGGPDTQYF | TGTGCCAGCAGTCAAGCGGGAGGGCCAGATACGCAGTATTTT
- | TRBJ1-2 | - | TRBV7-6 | CASSPQGFSGYTF | TGTGCCAGCAGCCCACAGGGATTTAGCGGCTACACCTTC
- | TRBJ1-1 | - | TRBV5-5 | CASSLDSLNTEAFF | TGTGCCAGCAGCTTGGACAGCTTGAACACTGAAGCTTTCTTT
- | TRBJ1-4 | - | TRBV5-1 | CASSLTATNEKLFF | TGCGCCAGCAGCTTAACGGCAACTAATGAAAAACTGTTTTTT
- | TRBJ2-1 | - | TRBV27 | CASSFPPRDYNEQFF | TGTGCCAGCAGTTTTCCCCCGCGGGACTACAATGAGCAGTTCTTC
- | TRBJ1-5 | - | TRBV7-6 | CASSLASRGSGNQPQHF | TGTGCCAGCAGCTTAGCATCGCGGGGAAGTGGGAATCAGCCCCAGCATTTT